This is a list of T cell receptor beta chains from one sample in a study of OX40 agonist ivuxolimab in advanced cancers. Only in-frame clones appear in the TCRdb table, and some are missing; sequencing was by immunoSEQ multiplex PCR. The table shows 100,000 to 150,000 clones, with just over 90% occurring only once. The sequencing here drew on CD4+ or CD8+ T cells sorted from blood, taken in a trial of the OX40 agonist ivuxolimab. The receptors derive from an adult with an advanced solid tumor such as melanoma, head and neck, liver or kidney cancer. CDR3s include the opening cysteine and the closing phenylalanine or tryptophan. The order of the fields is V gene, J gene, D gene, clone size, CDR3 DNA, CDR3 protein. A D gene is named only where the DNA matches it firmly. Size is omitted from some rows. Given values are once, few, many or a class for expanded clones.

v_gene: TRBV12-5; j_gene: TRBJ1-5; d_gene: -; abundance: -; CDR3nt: TGTGCTAGTGACCTGGACGGCAATCAGCCCCAGCATTTT; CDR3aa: CASDLDGNQPQHF
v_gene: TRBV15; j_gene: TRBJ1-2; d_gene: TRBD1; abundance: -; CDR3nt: TGTGCCACCAGCAGAGATGCTTCCTGGGACAGGCTTAACTATGGCTACACCTTC; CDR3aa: CATSRDASWDRLNYGYTF
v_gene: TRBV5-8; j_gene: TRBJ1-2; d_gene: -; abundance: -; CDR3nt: TGTGCCAGCGGGCTGCTCCGGGACTATGGCTACACCTTC; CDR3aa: CASGLLRDYGYTF
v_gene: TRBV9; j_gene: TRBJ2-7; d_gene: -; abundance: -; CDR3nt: TGTGCCAGCAGCGTAGCCTCAGAAGCACAGGGTGCCTACGAGCAGTACTTC; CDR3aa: CASSVASEAQGAYEQYF
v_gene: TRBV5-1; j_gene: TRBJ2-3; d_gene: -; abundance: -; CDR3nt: TGCGCCAGCAGCTCCGAAGAAGATACGCAGTATTTT; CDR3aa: CASSSEEDTQYF
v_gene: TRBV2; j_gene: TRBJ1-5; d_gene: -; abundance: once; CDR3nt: TGTGCCAGCAGTCAACTAACAGGGAATCAGCCCCAGCATTTT; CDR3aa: CASSQLTGNQPQHF
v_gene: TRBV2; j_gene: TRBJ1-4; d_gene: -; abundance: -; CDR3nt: TGTGCCAGCAGTGTCAGGGTCGAAAAACTGTTTTTT; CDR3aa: CASSVRVEKLFF
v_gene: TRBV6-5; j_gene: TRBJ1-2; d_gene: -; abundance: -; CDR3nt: TGTGCCAGCAGTTACGGGGGGGCTGCTAACTATGGCTACACCTTC; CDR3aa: CASSYGGAANYGYTF
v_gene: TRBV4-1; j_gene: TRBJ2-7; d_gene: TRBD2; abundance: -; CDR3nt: TGCGCCAGCAGCCAAGATAGGGAGGGAACCAACTCCTACGAGCAGTACTTC; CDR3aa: CASSQDREGTNSYEQYF
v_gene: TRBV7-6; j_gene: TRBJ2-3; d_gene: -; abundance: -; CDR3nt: TGTGCCAGCAGCTTAGGCGGGGACACAGATACGCAGTATTTT; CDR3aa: CASSLGGDTDTQYF
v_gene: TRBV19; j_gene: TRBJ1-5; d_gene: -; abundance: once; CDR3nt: TGTGCCAGTACTCTGGAGGGATTAGATCAGCCCCAGCATTTT; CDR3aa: CASTLEGLDQPQHF
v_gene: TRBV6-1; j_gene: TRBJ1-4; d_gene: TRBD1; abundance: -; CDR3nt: TGTGCCAGCGACCCGGGACAGGGGGCTGAAAAACTGTTTTTT; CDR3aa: CASDPGQGAEKLFF
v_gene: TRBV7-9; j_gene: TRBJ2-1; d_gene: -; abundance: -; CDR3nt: TGTGCCAGCAGCTTATTCCCTGAGCAGTTCTTC; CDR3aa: CASSLFPEQFF
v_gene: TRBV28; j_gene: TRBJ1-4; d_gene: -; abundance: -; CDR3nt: TGTGCCAGCAGTGGGGAAAGCCCCAAAGAAAAACTGTTTTTT; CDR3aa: CASSGESPKEKLFF
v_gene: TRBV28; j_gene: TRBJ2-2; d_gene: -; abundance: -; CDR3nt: TGTGCCAGCAGGATGACCCTCACCGGGGAGCTGTTTTTT; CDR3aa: CASRMTLTGELFF
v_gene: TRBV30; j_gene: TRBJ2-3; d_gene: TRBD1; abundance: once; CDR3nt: TGTGCCTGGAGTGTACAGGGGTCGAAAACAGATACGCAGTATTTT; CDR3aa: CAWSVQGSKTDTQYF
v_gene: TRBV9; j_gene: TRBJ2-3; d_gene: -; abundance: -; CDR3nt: TGTGCCAGCAGCGTCTACACAGATACGCAGTATTTT; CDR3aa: CASSVYTDTQYF
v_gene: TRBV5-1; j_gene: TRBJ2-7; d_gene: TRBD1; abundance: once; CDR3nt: TGCGCCAGCAGCTTGTCTGGACAGGGGGCGCGGGAGCAGTACTTC; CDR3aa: CASSLSGQGAREQYF
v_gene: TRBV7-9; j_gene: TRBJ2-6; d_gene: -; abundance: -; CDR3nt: TGTGCCAGCAGCTTTCCGGGACTGAGCTCTGGGGCCAACGTCCTGACTTTC; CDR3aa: CASSFPGLSSGANVLTF
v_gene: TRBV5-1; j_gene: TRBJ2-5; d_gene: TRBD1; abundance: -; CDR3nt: TGCGCCAGCAGCTTTCAGGGGGCCGAAGAGACCCAGTACTTC; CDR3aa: CASSFQGAEETQYF
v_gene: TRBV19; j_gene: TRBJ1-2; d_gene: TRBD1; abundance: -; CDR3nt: TGTGCCAGTAGTCTTTCGGGACAGCAGCTTAACTATGGCTACACCTTC; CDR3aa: CASSLSGQQLNYGYTF
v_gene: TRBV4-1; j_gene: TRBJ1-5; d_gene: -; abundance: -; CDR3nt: TGCGCCAGCAGTCAAGGGGCACAGCTAAATCAGCCCCAGCATTTT; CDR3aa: CASSQGAQLNQPQHF
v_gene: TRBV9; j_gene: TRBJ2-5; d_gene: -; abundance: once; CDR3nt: TGTGCCAGCAGCGTAGCTGGGTCCGGATTCCAAGAGACCCAGTACTTC; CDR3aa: CASSVAGSGFQETQYF
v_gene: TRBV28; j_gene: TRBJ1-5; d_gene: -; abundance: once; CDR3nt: TGTGCCAGCAGTCCCGGGACGGTTAGCAATCAGCCCCAGCATTTT; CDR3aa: CASSPGTVSNQPQHF
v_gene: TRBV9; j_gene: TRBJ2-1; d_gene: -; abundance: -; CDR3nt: TGTGCCAGCAGCGGAGGCGGGCCTGGAGGGGACCATGAGCAGTTCTTC; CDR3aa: CASSGGGPGGDHEQFF
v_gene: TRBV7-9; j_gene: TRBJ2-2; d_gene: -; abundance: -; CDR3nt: TGTGCCAGCAGCTCGCGGGACAAATACACCGGGGAGCTGTTTTTT; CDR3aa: CASSSRDKYTGELFF
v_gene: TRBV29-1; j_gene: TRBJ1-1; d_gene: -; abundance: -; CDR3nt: TGCAGCTTGAGGGCAGGATTGACCACTGAAGCTTTCTTT; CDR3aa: CSLRAGLTTEAFF
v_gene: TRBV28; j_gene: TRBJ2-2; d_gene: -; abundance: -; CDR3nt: TGTGCCAGCAGTTTAGGGGGGACGGCGAACACCGGGGAGCTGTTTTTT; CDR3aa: CASSLGGTANTGELFF
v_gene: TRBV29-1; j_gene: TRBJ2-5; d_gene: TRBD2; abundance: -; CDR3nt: TGCAGCGTTGTAGGACTAGCGGGAGGAGGGGGGGAGACCCAGTACTTC; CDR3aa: CSVVGLAGGGGETQYF
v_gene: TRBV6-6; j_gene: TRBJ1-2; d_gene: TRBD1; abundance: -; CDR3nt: TGTGCCAGCAGACTTACAGGGGGCGTCCCCTATGGCTACACCTTC; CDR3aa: CASRLTGGVPYGYTF
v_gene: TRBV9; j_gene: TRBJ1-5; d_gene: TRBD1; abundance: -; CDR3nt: TGTGCCAGCAGCGCCGGACAGGGTGAGATTGAGCCCCAGCATTTT; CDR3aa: CASSAGQGEIEPQHF
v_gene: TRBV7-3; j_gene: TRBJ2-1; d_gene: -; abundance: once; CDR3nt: TGTGCCAGCAGCTTAACCCCGCCGACTAGTCAGTTCTTC; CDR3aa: CASSLTPPTSQFF
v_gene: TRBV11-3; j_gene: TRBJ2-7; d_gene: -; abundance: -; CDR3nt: TGTGCCAGCAGCTTAGTCAGGGCCTACGAGCAGTACTTC; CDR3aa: CASSLVRAYEQYF
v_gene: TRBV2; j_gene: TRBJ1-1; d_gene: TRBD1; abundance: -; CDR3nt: TGTGCCAGCAGATCAGGGGGGGACACTGAAGCTTTCTTT; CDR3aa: CASRSGGDTEAFF
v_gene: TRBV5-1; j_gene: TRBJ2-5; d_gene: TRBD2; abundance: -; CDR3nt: TGCGCCAGCAGCTTGGAAGGCGGGAGATCGGAGACCCAGTACTTC; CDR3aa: CASSLEGGRSETQYF
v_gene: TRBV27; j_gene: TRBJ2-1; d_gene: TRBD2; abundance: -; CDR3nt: TGTGCCAGCAGTTTGGAGCGGGAGCCCCGCTACAATGAGCAGTTCTTC; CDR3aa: CASSLEREPRYNEQFF
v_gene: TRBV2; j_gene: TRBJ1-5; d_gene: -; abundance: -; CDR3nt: TGTGCCAGCAGTGGGGACGGCCTTAGCAATCAGCCCCAGCATTTT; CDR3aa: CASSGDGLSNQPQHF
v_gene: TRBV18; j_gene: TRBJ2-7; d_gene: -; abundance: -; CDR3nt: TGTGCCAGCTCACCTGCACCGATTACCCTACAGTGGGGAGAGCAGTACTTC; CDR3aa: CASSPAPITLQWGEQYF
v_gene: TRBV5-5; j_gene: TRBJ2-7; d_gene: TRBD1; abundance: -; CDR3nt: TGTGCCAGCAGCTTAAGAGACAGGGTCTACGAGCAGTACTTC; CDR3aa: CASSLRDRVYEQYF
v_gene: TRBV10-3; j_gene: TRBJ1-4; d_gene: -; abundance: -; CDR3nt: TGTGCCATCAGTGAGTTGTGGACAGCTGCAACTAATGAAAAACTGTTTTTT; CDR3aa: CAISELWTAATNEKLFF
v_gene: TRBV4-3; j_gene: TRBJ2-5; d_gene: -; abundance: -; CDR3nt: TGCGCCAGCAGCCAAGGAACAGTATCGAAAGAGACCCAGTACTTC; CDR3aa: CASSQGTVSKETQYF